This entry describes one T cell receptor beta chain. Its antigen is as yet unknown. TCR beta CDR3 regions were amplified from RNA. In the first-round RT-PCR of the TCR CDR3, the HTBI primer set was used. TCRdb re-derived calls from the multiplex PCR reads in MiXCR, one entry per CDR3 protein. This repertoire shows about 660,000 distinct CDR3 sequences, about 45% found once; its top ten account for less than 9.5%. The entry originates in a study of T cells in Graves' hyperthyroidism and ophthalmopathy. Study outcomes and limitations: Ophthalmopathy was identified by the model a median around 6.3 months ahead of onset.

V was cut by 8 bases and J by 0 bases, with 11 bases left in between. CDR1 MGHDK and CDR2 SYGVNS come from the germline V gene. The length of the CDR3 is 13 residues. The TCR sequence derives from an adult man with Graves' disease, either hyperthyroidism or ophthalmopathy (not recorded which). The sequenced sample consisted of peripheral blood or thyroid tissue (not recorded which). The chain couples TRBV25-1 to TRBJ2-7; no firm D call. CDR3 sequence (DNA): TGTGCCAGCGTTGTTAGGGACTCCTACGAGCAGTACTTC. Residues: CASVVRDSYEQYF.